This TCR beta chain was identified during a study of T cell repertoires in cytomegalovirus infection. In the study overall: TCR beta signatures that were public indicated CMV infection and matching HLA type.

General study findings and limits: Of the TCR beta families, the public ones yielded a cumulative frequency that identified carriers of CMV plus the relevant HLA. There were HLA-C-restricted CMV-specific TCR beta clonotypes dominating the ex vivo response.

Trimming left V 2 bases short and J 10 bases short, with 16 bases between. Germline V gene sequence: CDR1 SGHDT, CDR2 YYEEEE. CDR3 length: 14 residues. As for this clonotype: As yet, its antigen is unknown.

MiXCR, run by TCRdb on the reads, gives a single entry per CDR3 protein. The data show approximately 100,000 distinct CDR3 sequences, around 22% seen once. This receptor was taken from a human donor in good health (CMV status not recorded). Some clones in this sample may be carry-over from other donors' samples. Sequencing input: CD8+ T cells from PBMCs. The rearrangement uses TRBV5-6 and TRBJ2-1, with D tentatively TRBD1 (6 bases). The CDR3 sequence is CASSLYGQNVEQFF. In DNA form, the CDR3 reads TGTGCCAGCAGCTTATACGGACAGAATGTGGAGCAGTTCTTC.